This T cell receptor beta chain came from a study of cytomegalovirus exposure and HLA in healthy donors. PCR primers comprised 60 Vbeta and 13 Jbeta primers. The repertoire was sequenced with immunoSEQ multiplex PCR; TCRdb's copy has only in-frame clones and lacks some. Counted here are 150,000 to 200,000 clones, more than 75% occurring once; the ten biggest clones make up roughly 14%. The receptor's source is a woman younger than 45 in good health and CMV-seropositive. Sequencing used PBMCs.

As DNA, the CDR3 is TGTGCCAGTAGTATATACTCCCGAGAGGGATTCCACGAGCAGTACTTC. It encodes CASSIYSREGFHEQYF. This chain uses TRBV19 with TRBJ2-7; maybe TRBD2 (5 bases). Per the germline V gene, CDR1 is LNHDA and CDR2 is SQIVND (reference sequence). The V and J ends lost 2 bases and 5 bases respectively, with 19 bases between them. This CDR3 comprises 16 residues.